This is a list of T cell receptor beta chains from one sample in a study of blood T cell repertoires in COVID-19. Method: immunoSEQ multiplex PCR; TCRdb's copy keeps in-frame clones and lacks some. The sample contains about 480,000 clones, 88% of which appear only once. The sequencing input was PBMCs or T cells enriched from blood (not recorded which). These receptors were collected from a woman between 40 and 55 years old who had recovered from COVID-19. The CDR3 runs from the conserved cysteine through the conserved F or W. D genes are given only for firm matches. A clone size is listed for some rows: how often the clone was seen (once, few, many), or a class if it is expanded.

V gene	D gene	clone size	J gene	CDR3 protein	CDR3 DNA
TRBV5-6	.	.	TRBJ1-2	CASSSGGSGYTF	TGTGCCAGCAGCTCGGGGGGTAGTGGCTACACCTTC
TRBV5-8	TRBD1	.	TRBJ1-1	CASSLLGQGDLEAFF	TGTGCCAGCAGCCTGCTAGGACAGGGGGACCTTGAAGCTTTCTTT
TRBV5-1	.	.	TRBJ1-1	CASSRYGENTEAFF	TGCGCCAGCAGCCGTTACGGGGAGAACACTGAAGCTTTCTTT
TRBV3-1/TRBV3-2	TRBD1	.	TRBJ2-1	CASSRLGTGLNEQFF	TGTGCCAGCAGCCGACTCGGGACAGGGTTAAATGAGCAGTTCTTC
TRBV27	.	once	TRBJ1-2	CASSLGGFYGYTF	TGTGCCAGCAGTTTGGGGGGTTTTTATGGCTACACCTTC
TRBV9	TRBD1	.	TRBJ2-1	CASSEGQGRYNEQFF	TGTGCCAGCAGCGAAGGACAGGGGAGGTACAATGAGCAGTTCTTC
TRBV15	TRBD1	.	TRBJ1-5	CATSRAQTGLHQPQHF	TGTGCCACCAGCAGAGCCCAGACAGGGTTACATCAGCCCCAGCATTTT
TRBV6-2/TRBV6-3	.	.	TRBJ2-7	CASSRDLGPYEQYF	TGTGCCAGCAGCCGGGATTTGGGGCCCTACGAGCAGTACTTC
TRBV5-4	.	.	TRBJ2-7	CASSLDPRRQYF	TGTGCCAGCAGCTTGGACCCTCGGAGGCAGTACTTC
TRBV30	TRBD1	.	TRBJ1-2	CAWSGQGLGYTF	TGTGCCTGGAGCGGACAGGGGCTTGGCTACACCTTC
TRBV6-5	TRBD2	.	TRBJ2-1	CASSYSSGETYNEQFF	TGTGCCAGCAGTTACTCTAGCGGGGAAACATACAATGAGCAGTTCTTC
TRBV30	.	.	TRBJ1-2	CAWSVSHNYGYTF	TGTGCCTGGAGTGTTTCACACAACTATGGCTACACCTTC
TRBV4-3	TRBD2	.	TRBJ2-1	CASSQRVGAGEGAYNEQFF	TGCGCCAGCAGCCAAAGGGTAGGAGCGGGAGAAGGGGCCTACAATGAGCAGTTCTTC
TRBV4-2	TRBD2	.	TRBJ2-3	CASSQDPSGRDTQYF	TGTGCCAGCAGCCAAGATCCTAGCGGGAGAGATACGCAGTATTTT
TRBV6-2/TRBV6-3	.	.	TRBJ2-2	CASSKSVTGELFF	TGTGCCAGCAGCAAAAGCGTTACCGGGGAGCTGTTTTTT
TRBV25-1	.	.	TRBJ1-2	CASSELAYGYTF	TGTGCCAGCAGTGAATTGGCCTATGGCTACACCTTC
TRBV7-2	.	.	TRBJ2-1	CASSATRDYNEQFF	TGTGCCAGCAGCGCCACCAGGGACTACAATGAGCAGTTCTTC
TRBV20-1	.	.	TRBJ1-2	CSASSTWWDSYGYTF	TGCAGTGCTAGTTCGACCTGGTGGGACTCCTATGGCTACACCTTC
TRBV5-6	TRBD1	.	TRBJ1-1	CASSYIGQGGAEAFF	TGTGCCAGCAGCTATATTGGACAGGGCGGGGCTGAAGCTTTCTTT
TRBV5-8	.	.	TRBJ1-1	CASSSTGSGNTEAFF	TGTGCCAGCAGCTCAACAGGGTCCGGGAACACTGAAGCTTTCTTT
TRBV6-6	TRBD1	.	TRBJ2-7	CASSYEGQKTEQYF	TGTGCCAGCAGTTATGAGGGACAGAAGACCGAGCAGTACTTC
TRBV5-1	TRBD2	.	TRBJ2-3	CASSLAGVVPDTQYF	TGCGCCAGCAGCTTAGCGGGAGTGGTCCCAGATACGCAGTATTTT
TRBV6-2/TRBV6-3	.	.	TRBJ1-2	CASSYGGRDPYGYTF	TGTGCCAGCAGTTACGGGGGCAGGGACCCCTATGGCTACACCTTC
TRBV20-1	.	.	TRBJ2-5	CSASRQETQYF	TGCAGTGCTTCCAGGCAGGAGACCCAGTACTTC
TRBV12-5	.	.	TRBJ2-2	CASVATGRRAGELFF	TGTGCTAGTGTCGCGACAGGGAGGAGGGCCGGGGAGCTGTTTTTT
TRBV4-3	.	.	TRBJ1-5	CASSPGWGHKSNQPQHF	TGCGCCAGCAGCCCGGGGTGGGGGCATAAAAGCAATCAGCCCCAGCATTTT
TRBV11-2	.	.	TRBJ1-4	CASSYSGTLNEKLFF	TGTGCCAGCAGCTACTCCGGGACTCTTAATGAAAAACTGTTTTTT
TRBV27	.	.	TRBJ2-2	CASSGRPRAKNTGELFF	TGTGCCAGCAGCGGACGTCCCAGGGCGAAGAACACCGGGGAGCTGTTTTTT